This TCR beta chain derives from a study of neurological immune-mediated disorders. The output of every sequencing run, over 190 million TCR-beta sequences, came from 15-18 subjects. TCRdb re-analysed the 5' RACE reads in MiXCR, keeping a single row per CDR3 protein. Of roughly 61,000 distinct CDR3 sequences listed, around 10% were seen once; the top ten hold 6.6%. V lost 4 bases and J 5 bases, leaving 12 bases between the germline ends. The germline V gene encodes CDR1 SGHRS and CDR2 YFSETQ. The CDR3 has 13 amino acids. Time point: longitudinal time-point 1 (baseline). Unsorted libraries were generated from 2 million PBMCs held at -80 degrees C. This clonotype was counted a few times. Its matching antigen is unknown. General study findings and limits: The absence of any CDR3 amino acid sequence shared by expanded clones across subjects suggests that repertoires were private in all groups.

This TCR derives from a male donor with HTLV-1-associated myelopathy (HAM/TSP). This rearrangement joins TRBV5-1 to TRBJ2-5; D is tentatively TRBD1 or TRBD2 (5 bases each). Sequenced input: PBMCs. CDR3 nucleotide sequence: TGCGCCAGCAGCCAGGGACCGCTTGAGACCCAGTACTTC. This codes for CASSQGPLETQYF. The variable domain in full, completed from reference TRBV5-1 and TRBJ2-5, reads KAGVTQTPRYLIKTRGQQVTLSCSPISGHRSVSWYQQTPGQGLQFLFEYFSETQRNKGNFPGRFSGRQFSNSRSEMNVSTLELGDSALYLCASSQGPLETQYFGPGTRLLVL.